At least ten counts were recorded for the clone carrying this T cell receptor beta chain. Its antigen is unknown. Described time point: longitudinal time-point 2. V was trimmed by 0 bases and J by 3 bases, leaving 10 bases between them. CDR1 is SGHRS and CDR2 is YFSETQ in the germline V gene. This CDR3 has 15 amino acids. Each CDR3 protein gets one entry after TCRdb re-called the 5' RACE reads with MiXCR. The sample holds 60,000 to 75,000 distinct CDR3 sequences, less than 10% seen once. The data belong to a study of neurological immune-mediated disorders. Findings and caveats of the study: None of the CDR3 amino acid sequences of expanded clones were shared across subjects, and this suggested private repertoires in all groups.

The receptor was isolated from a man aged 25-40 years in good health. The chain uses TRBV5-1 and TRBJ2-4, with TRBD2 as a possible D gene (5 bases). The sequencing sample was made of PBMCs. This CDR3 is CASSLGTGDKNIQYF. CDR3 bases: TGCGCCAGCAGCTTGGGAACCGGGGACAAAAACATTCAGTACTTC.